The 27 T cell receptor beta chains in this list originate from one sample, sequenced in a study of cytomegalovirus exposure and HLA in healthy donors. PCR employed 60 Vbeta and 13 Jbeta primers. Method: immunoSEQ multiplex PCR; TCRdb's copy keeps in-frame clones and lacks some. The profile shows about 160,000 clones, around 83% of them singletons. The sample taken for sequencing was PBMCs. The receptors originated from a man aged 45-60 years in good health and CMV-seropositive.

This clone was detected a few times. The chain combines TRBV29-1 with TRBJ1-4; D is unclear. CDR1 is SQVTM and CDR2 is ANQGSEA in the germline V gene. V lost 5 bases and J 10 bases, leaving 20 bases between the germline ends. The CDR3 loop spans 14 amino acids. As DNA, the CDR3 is TGCAGCGTTAAGTTGCAGACGGCGACGGGAAAACTGTTTTTT. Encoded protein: CSVKLQTATGKLFF.

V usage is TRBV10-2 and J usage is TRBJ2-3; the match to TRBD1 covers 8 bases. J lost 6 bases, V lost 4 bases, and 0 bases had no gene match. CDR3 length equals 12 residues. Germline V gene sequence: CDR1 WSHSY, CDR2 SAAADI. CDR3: CASSGQGDTQYF. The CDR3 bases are TGCGCCAGCAGTGGACAGGGGGATACGCAGTATTTT.

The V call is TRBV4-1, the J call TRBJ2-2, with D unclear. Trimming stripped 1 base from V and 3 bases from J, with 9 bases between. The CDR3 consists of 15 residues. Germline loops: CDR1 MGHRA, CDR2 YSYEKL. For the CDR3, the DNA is TGCGCCAGCAGCCAAGTGTCCGTATACACCGGGGAGCTGTTTTTT. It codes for CASSQVSVYTGELFF.

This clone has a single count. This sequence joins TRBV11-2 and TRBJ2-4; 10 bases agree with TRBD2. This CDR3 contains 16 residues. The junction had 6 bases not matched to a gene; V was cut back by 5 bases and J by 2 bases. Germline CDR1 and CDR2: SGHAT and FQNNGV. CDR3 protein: CASSQSSGSSKNIQYF. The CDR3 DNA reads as TGTGCCAGCAGCCAATCTAGCGGGAGTTCCAAAAACATTCAGTACTTC.

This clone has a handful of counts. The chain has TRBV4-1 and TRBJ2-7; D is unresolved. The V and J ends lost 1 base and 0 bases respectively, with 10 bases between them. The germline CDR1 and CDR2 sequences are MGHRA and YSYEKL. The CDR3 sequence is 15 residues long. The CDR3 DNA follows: TGCGCCAGCAGCCAAGTTAGCTCATACTCCTACGAGCAGTACTTC. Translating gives CASSQVSSYSYEQYF.

CDR3 sequence: CASRIQPSTGPYEQYF. The CDR3 DNA reads as TGCGCCAGCAGAATCCAACCATCGACAGGGCCCTACGAGCAGTACTTC. The chain combines TRBV5-1 with TRBJ2-7; 7 bases align to TRBD1. V lost 5 bases and J lost 2; bases outside the gene matches: 13. Looked up from germline, CDR1 is SGHRS and CDR2 is YFSETQ. The CDR3 loop spans 16 amino acids.

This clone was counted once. CDR3 residues: CASSQDRTAYQPQHF. The CDR3, as DNA: TGTGCCAGCAGCCAAGATCGGACAGCATATCAGCCCCAGCATTTT. This chain joins TRBV4-2 and TRBJ1-5; a weak D match, TRBD1 (6 bases). The CDR3 is 15 amino acids. Trimming shortened V by 0 bases and J by 5 bases, and 11 bases separated the two germline ends. Germline V gene sequence: CDR1 LGHNA, CDR2 YNFKEQ.

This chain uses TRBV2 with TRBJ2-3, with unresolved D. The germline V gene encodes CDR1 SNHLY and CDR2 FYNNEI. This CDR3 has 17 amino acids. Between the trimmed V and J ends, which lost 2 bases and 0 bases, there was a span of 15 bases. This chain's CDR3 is CASSESWSSPSTDTQYF. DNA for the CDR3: TGTGCCAGCAGTGAAAGTTGGAGCAGCCCTAGCACAGATACGCAGTATTTT.

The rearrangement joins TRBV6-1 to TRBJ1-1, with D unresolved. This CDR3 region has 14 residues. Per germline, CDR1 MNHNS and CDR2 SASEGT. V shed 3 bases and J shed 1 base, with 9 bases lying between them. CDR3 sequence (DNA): TGTGCCAGCAGTGATATGGCCCGGAACACTGAAGCTTTCTTT. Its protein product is CASSDMARNTEAFF.

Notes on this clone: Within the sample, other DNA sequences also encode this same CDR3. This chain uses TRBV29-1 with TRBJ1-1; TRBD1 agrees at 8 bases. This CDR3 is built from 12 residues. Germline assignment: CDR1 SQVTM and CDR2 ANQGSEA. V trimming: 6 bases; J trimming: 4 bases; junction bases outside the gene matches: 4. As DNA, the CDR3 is TGCAGCGTAGACAGGGGTGGCACTGAAGCTTTCTTT. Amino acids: CSVDRGGTEAFF.

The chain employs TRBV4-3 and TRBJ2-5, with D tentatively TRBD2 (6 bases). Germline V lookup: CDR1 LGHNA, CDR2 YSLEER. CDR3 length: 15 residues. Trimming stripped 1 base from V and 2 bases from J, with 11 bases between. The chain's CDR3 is CASSQGSSGQETQYF. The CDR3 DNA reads TGCGCCAGCAGCCAAGGGTCCAGCGGGCAAGAGACCCAGTACTTC.

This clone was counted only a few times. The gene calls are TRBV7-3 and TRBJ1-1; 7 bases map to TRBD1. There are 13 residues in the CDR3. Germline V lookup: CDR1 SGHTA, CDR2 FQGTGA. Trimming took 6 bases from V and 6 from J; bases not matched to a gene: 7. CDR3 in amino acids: CASRRDSLSEAFF. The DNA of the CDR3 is TGTGCCAGCAGGAGGGACAGCCTCTCTGAAGCTTTCTTT. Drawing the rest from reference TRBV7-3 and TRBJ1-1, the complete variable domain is GAGVSQTPSNKVTEKGKYVELRCDPISGHTALYWYRQSLGQGPEFLIYFQGTGAADDSGLPNDRFFAVRPEGSVSTLKIQRTERGDSAVYLCASRRDSLSEAFFGQGTRLTVV.

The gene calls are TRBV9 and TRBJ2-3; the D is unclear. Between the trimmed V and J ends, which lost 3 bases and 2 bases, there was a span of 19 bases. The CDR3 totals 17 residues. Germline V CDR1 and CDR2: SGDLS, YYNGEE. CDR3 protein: CASSEPPFSSLTDTQYF. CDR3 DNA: TGTGCCAGCAGCGAACCCCCGTTTAGCTCCCTCACAGATACGCAGTATTTT.

The CDR3 DNA reads as TGTGCCAGCAGGCCGGGACAGGGGAATCCCAAAGCCTACGAGCAGTACTTC. It codes for CASRPGQGNPKAYEQYF. The chain couples TRBV6-8 to TRBJ2-7; 10 bases align to TRBD1. J gave up 2 bases and V 6 bases, and 13 bases lay outside the gene matches. The germline CDR1 and CDR2 sequences are MNHGY and SAAAGT. The CDR3 spans 17 residues.

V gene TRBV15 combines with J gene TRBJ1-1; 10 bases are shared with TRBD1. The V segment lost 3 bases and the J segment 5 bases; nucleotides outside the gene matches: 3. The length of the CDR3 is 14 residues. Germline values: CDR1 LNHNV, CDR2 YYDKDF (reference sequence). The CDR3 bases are TGTGCCACCAGCAGTGACAGGGGGCGGACTGAAGCTTTCTTT. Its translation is CATSSDRGRTEAFF.

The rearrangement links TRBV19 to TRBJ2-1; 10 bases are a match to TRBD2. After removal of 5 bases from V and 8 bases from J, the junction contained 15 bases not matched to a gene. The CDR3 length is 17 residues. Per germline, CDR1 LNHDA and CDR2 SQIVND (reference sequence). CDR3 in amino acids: CASSRSGSGRLVYEQFF. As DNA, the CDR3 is TGTGCCAGTAGTCGATCCGGTAGCGGGAGGTTGGTCTATGAGCAGTTCTTC.

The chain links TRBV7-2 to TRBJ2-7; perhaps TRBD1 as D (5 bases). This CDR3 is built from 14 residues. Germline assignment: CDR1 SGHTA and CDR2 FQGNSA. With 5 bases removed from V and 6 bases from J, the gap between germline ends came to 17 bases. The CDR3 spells CASSAYQGFGEQYF. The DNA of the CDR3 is TGTGCCAGCAGCGCGTACCAGGGTTTTGGCGAGCAGTACTTC.

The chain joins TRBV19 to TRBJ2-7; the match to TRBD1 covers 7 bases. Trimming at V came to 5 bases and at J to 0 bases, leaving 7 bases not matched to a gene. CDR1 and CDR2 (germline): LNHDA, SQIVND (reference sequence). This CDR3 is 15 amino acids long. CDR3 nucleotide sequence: TGTGCCAGTAGTTTCCCGGGACAGAGCTCCTACGAGCAGTACTTC. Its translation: CASSFPGQSSYEQYF.

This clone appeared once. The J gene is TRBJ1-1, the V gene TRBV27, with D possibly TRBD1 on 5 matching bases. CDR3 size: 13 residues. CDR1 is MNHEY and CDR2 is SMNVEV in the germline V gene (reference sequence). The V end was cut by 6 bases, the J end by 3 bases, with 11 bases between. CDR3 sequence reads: CASRTAQDTEAFF. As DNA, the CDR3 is TGTGCCAGCAGGACAGCTCAGGACACTGAAGCTTTCTTT.

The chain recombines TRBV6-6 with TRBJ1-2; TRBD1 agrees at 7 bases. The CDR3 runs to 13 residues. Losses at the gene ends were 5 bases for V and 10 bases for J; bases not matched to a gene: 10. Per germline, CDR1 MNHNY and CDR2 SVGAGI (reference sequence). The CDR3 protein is CASSNRDSADYTF. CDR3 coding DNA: TGTGCCAGCAGTAACCGGGACAGCGCTGACTACACCTTC.

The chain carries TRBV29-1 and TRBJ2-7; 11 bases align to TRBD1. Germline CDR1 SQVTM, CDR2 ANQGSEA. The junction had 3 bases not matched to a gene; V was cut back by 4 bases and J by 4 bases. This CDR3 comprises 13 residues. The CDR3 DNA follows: TGCAGCGTTGTTGGGGACAGGGGGTACGAGCAGTACTTC. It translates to CSVVGDRGYEQYF.

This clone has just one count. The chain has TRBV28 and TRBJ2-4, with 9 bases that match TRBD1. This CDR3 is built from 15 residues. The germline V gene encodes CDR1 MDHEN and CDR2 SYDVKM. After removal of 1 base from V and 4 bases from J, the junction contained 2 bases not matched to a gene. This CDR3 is CASSLYGTGKNIQYF. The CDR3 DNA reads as TGTGCCAGCAGTTTATATGGGACAGGGAAAAACATTCAGTACTTC.

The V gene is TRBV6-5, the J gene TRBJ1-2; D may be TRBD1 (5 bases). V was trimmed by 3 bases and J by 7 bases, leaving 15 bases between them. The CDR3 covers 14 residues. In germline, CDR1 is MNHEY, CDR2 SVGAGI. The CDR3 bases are TGTGCCAGCAGTTATAGGGCCAGGGCTGGTGGCTACACCTTC. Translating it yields CASSYRARAGGYTF.

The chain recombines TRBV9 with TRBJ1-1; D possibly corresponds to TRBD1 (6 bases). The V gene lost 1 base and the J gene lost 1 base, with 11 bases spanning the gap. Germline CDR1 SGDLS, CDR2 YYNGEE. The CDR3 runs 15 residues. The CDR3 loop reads CASSVQGHPNTEAFF. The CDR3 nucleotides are TGTGCCAGCAGCGTACAGGGACATCCGAACACTGAAGCTTTCTTT.

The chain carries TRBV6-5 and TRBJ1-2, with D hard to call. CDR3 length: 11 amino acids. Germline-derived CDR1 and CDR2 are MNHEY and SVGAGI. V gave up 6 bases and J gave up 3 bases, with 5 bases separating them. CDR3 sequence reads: CASSLDYGYTF. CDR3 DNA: TGTGCCAGCAGCCTTGACTATGGCTACACCTTC.

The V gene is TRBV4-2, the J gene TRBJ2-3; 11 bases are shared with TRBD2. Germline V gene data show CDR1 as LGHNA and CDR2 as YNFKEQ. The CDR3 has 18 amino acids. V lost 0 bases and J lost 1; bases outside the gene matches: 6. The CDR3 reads CASSQEGGSGRGTDTQYF. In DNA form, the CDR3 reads TGTGCCAGCAGCCAAGAGGGGGGTAGCGGGAGGGGCACAGATACGCAGTATTTT.

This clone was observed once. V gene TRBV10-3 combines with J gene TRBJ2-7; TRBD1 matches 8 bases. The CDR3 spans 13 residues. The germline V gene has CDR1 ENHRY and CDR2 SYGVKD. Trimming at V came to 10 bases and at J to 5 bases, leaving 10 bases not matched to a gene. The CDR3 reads CATSGQGGNEQYF. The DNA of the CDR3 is TGTGCCACCTCTGGACAGGGTGGTAACGAGCAGTACTTC.